The 19 T cell receptor beta chains given below trace back to one sample, sequenced in a study of blood T cell repertoires in COVID-19. TCRdb keeps only in-frame clones here, not all; method: immunoSEQ multiplex PCR. The top ten clones hold about 6.1% of a sample with hundreds of thousands of clones, approximately 90% of them seen once. The sequenced sample was PBMCs or T cells enriched from blood (not recorded which). The receptors were gathered from a middle-aged woman who had recovered from COVID-19.

The rearrangement uses TRBV24-1 and TRBJ2-2; perhaps TRBD2 as D (6 bases). V was shortened by 10 bases and J by 4 bases, with 15 bases between the two germline ends. The germline gives CDR1 KGHDR, CDR2 SFDVKD. This CDR3 has 14 residues. CDR3 sequence: CATQRGGLTGELFF. In nucleotides, the CDR3 is TGTGCCACACAAAGGGGAGGACTCACCGGGGAGCTGTTTTTT.

The chain combines TRBV3-1 (or the pseudogene TRBV3-2) with TRBJ2-5; TRBD2 matches 15 bases. Germline V gives CDR1 LGHDT, CDR2 YNNKEL (reference sequence). CDR3 length equals 15 residues. V gave up 4 bases and J gave up 6 bases; unmatched junction bases: 3. The DNA for the CDR3 is TGTGCCAGCAGCCCCGGACTAGCGGGAGGGAAGACCCAGTACTTC. Its protein is CASSPGLAGGKTQYF.

CDR3 region: CASIWTGTNTGELFF. DNA of the CDR3: TGTGCCAGCATTTGGACTGGAACGAACACCGGGGAGCTGTTTTTT. The rearrangement joins TRBV6-4 to TRBJ2-2; D may be TRBD2 (5 bases). The CDR3 length is 15 residues. Trimming stripped 7 bases from V and 0 bases from J, with 12 bases between. Looked up from germline, CDR1 is MRHNA and CDR2 is SNTAGT.

J is TRBJ1-2 and V is TRBV11-1; TRBD1 matches 9 bases. The CDR3 runs to 13 residues. Looked up from germline, CDR1 is SGHAT and CDR2 is FQDESV (reference sequence). The junction had 6 bases not matched to a gene; V was cut back by 5 bases and J by 8 bases. Here the CDR3 DNA reads TGTGCCAGCAGCCGTGACAGGGGGAGAGGCTACACCTTC. Protein: CASSRDRGRGYTF.

The chain recombines TRBV24-1 with TRBJ2-2, with 9 bases fitting TRBD2. The CDR3 has 15 residues. V was clipped by 7 bases and J by 3 bases; unmatched bases: 5. In germline, CDR1 is KGHDR, CDR2 SFDVKD. CDR3 sequence reads: CATSAAGGYTGELFF. The CDR3 DNA reads TGTGCCACCAGCGCAGCGGGAGGATACACCGGGGAGCTGTTTTTT.

The chain joins TRBV7-2 to TRBJ2-7; 10 nucleotides match TRBD2. The CDR3 totals 16 residues. Trimming removed 5 bases from V and 3 bases from J; junction bases left unmatched: 10. CDR1 and CDR2 from the germline V gene are SGHTA and FQGNSA. CDR3 in DNA: TGTGCCAGCAGCCCGGCGGCTAGCGGGAGTGTCTACGAGCAGTACTTC. Amino acid sequence: CASSPAASGSVYEQYF.

The chain couples TRBV24-1 to TRBJ2-1; TRBD1 agrees at 10 bases. Germline V gene data show CDR1 as KGHDR and CDR2 as SFDVKD. The CDR3 extends over 16 amino acids. With 4 bases clipped from V and 4 bases from J, the junction kept 6 bases outside the gene matches. The chain's CDR3 is CATSDPTGGAYNEQFF. The CDR3 nucleotides read TGTGCCACCAGTGACCCGACAGGGGGCGCGTACAATGAGCAGTTCTTC.

The chain couples TRBV6-5 to TRBJ2-7; tentative D call: TRBD2 (6 bases). V was clipped by 4 bases and J by 2 bases, with 18 bases between them. The CDR3 sequence is 16 residues long. Germline values: CDR1 MNHEY, CDR2 SVGAGI. Here the CDR3 reads CASSSPPGTDPYEQYF. The CDR3, as DNA: TGTGCCAGCAGTTCACCCCCCGGGACTGATCCCTACGAGCAGTACTTC.

V usage is TRBV7-2 and J usage is TRBJ2-7; the D gene is possibly TRBD2 (6 bases). Germline loops: CDR1 SGHTA, CDR2 FQGNSA. The CDR3 has 17 residues. The germline V and J ends were trimmed by 2 bases and 3 bases, with 20 bases remaining between them. Here the CDR3 DNA reads TGTGCCAGCAGCTTAAGGCCTACTAGCCGGCTTAACTACGAGCAGTACTTC. Amino acids: CASSLRPTSRLNYEQYF.

The chain couples TRBV7-2 to TRBJ2-5, with TRBD2 identical over 10 bases. CDR1 and CDR2 from the germline V gene are SGHTA and FQGNSA. The ends lost 4 bases at V and 1 base at J; junction bases unmatched: 6. The CDR3 contains 16 residues. CDR3 loop: CASSWQAGGPQETQYF. In DNA, the CDR3 is TGTGCCAGCAGCTGGCAAGCGGGAGGGCCCCAAGAGACCCAGTACTTC.

Only one count was recorded for this clone. The chain is built from TRBV2 and TRBJ1-2, with D possibly being TRBD1 (6 bases). With 2 bases removed from V and 0 bases from J, the gap between germline ends came to 10 bases. The germline gives CDR1 SNHLY, CDR2 FYNNEI. This CDR3 contains 15 residues. The CDR3, as DNA: TGTGCCAGCAGTGAAAGGGGACAACCTAACTATGGCTACACCTTC. It translates to CASSERGQPNYGYTF.

This chain uses TRBV9 with TRBJ1-4, with 10 nucleotides matching TRBD1. After removal of 7 bases from V and 7 bases from J, the junction contained 13 bases not matched to a gene. The CDR3 consists of 16 residues. Per the germline V gene, CDR1 is SGDLS and CDR2 is YYNGEE. The CDR3 protein is CASPGDRGKDGEKLFF. CDR3 DNA: TGTGCCAGCCCCGGGGACAGGGGTAAGGATGGTGAAAAACTGTTTTTT.

The J gene is TRBJ2-7, the V gene TRBV30, with D possibly TRBD2 on 6 matching bases. The CDR3 covers 11 residues. The germline V and J ends were trimmed by 0 bases and 9 bases, with 9 bases remaining between them. Germline V gene lookup returns CDR1 GTSNPN and CDR2 SVGIG (reference sequence). The CDR3 protein is CAWSVRGLQYF. The CDR3 coding sequence is TGTGCCTGGAGTGTACGGGGACTGCAGTACTTC.

The V call is TRBV6-2 or TRBV6-3, the J call TRBJ1-2; no firm D call. V was pared by 4 bases and J by 8 bases, with 11 bases between. This CDR3 is 12 amino acids long. CDR1 is MNHEY, CDR2 SVGEGT, per germline. In nucleotides, the CDR3 is TGTGCCAGCAGTTCCCAGCGCCTCGGCTACACCTTC. Protein: CASSSQRLGYTF.

The rearrangement links TRBV28 to TRBJ2-7, with 7 bases that match TRBD1. This CDR3 is built from 15 residues. Germline CDR1 reads MDHEN; CDR2 reads SYDVKM. V was clipped by 5 bases and J by 0 bases; unmatched bases: 7. CDR3 sequence: CASSNRGPSSYEQYF. The DNA for the CDR3 is TGTGCCAGCAGTAACAGGGGACCCAGCTCCTACGAGCAGTACTTC.

V gene TRBV6-1 combines with J gene TRBJ1-2; TRBD1 aligns across 8 bases. This CDR3 has 14 amino acids. CDR1 is MNHNS and CDR2 is SASEGT in the germline V gene. Unmatched junction bases numbered 6, after V lost 2 bases and J lost 7 bases. The CDR3 protein is CASSEQGAGGGYTF. The CDR3 DNA follows: TGTGCCAGCAGTGAACAGGGGGCCGGTGGTGGCTACACCTTC.

V is TRBV15 and J is TRBJ2-3; 8 bases map to TRBD2. V lost 4 bases to trimming and J lost 4 bases; unmatched junction nucleotides: 7. The CDR3 spans 15 residues. Germline CDR1 LNHNV, CDR2 YYDKDF (reference sequence). The CDR3 DNA is TGTGCCACCAGCAAGGGACTAGTGGGGGCAGATACGCAGTATTTT. It encodes CATSKGLVGADTQYF.

This clone was detected a few times. The rearrangement uses TRBV28 and TRBJ2-7, with 7 bases that match TRBD1. Trimming removed 6 bases from V and 2 bases from J; junction bases left unmatched: 7. This CDR3 comprises 14 residues. Per germline, CDR1 MDHEN and CDR2 SYDVKM. The CDR3 sequence is CASSPPGQPYEQYF. In DNA, the CDR3 is TGTGCCAGCAGCCCGCCGGGACAGCCCTACGAGCAGTACTTC.

The rearrangement joins TRBV24-1 to TRBJ1-1; D unresolved. The CDR3 has 13 amino acids. Germline loops: CDR1 KGHDR, CDR2 SFDVKD. V lost 4 bases to trimming and J lost 2 bases, with 7 bases between them. The CDR3 is CATSDPLNTEAFF. The CDR3 DNA reads as TGTGCCACCAGTGACCCTTTAAACACTGAAGCTTTCTTT.